This T cell receptor beta chain appears in the sequencing data of a study of CD8+CD57+ T cells in acquired aplastic anemia. TCR beta VDJ combinations and CDR3 sequences were profiled from genomic DNA. Each CDR3 protein is one row after TCRdb ran MiXCR on the reads. The sample records around 170,000 distinct CDR3 sequences, about 60% being singletons. Study outcomes and limitations: It was found that twenty-nine CD8+ CDR3 sequences were shared between patients and controls.

Of note for this clonotype: Its specificity is unknown. One junction end disagrees with the germline gene, perhaps due to a read error.

CDR1 and CDR2 from the germline V gene are SGDLS and YYNGEE. CDR3 length: 14 amino acids. The rearrangement uses TRBV9 and TRBJ2-3; 7 bases agree with TRBD2. This TCR came from a human donor in good health. The specimen was sorted CD4+, CD8+, or CD8+CD57+ T cells (not recorded which) from PBMCs. CDR3 bases: TGCGCCAGCAGCCCCAGGGAGGGGACAGATACGCAGTATTTT. Its protein is CASSPREGTDTQYF.